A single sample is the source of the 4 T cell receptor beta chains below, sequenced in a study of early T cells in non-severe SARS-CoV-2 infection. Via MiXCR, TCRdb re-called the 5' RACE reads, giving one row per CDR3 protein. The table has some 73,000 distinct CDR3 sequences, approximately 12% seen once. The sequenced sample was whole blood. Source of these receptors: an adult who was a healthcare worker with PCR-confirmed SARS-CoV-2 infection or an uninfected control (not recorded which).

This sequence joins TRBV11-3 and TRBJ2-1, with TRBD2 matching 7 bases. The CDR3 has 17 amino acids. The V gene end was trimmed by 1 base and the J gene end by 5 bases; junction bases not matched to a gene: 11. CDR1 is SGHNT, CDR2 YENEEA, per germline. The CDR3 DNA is TGTGCCAGCAGCTTAGTTCTAGCGGAAGGGGTACACAATGAGCAGTTCTTC. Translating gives CASSLVLAEGVHNEQFF.

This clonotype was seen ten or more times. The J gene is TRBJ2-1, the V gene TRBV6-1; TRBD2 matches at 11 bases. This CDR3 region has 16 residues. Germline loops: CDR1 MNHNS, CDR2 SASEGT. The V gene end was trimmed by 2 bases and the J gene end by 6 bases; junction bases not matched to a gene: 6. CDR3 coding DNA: TGTGCCAGCAGTGAAACTCTAGCGGGAGGCCGCAATGAGCAGTTCTTC. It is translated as CASSETLAGGRNEQFF.

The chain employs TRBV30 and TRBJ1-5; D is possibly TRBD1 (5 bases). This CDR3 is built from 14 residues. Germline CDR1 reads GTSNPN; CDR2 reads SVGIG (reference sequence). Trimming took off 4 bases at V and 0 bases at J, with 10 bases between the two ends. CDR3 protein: CAWNTGYSNQPQHF. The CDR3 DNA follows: TGTGCCTGGAATACAGGATATAGCAATCAGCCCCAGCATTTT.

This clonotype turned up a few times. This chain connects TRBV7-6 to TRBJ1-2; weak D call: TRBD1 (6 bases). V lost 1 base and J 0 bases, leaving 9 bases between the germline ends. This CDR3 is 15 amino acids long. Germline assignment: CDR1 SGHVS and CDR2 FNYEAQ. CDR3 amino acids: CASSLGAGANYGYTF. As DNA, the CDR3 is TGTGCCAGCAGCTTAGGGGCAGGGGCTAACTATGGCTACACCTTC.